Shown below are 9 T cell receptor beta chains from a single sample sequenced in a study of spatial heterogeneity in lung cancer. Via MiXCR, TCRdb re-called the 5' RACE reads, giving one row per CDR3 protein. This table has tens of thousands of distinct CDR3 sequences, 6.5% to 8% appearing once. The time point was: sample taken at primary tumor resection. The sample was PBMCs, taken at surgery. Receptors originate from a male donor with early-stage non-small cell lung cancer.

This clonotype was observed a few times. One junction end disagrees with the germline gene, perhaps due to a read error. The rearrangement links TRBV27 to TRBJ1-2; 9 nucleotides agree with TRBD1. This CDR3 spans 13 amino acids. Looked up from germline, CDR1 is MNHEY and CDR2 is SMNVEV (reference sequence). The CDR3 is CASSQSPQGARAF. As DNA, the CDR3 is TGTGCCAGCAGTCAGAGCCCACAGGGGGCGCGCGCCTTC.

As concerns this clonotype: At one end the junction does not follow the germline gene, possibly because of a read error. Here the CDR3 DNA reads TGTGCTAGTGGCTATACCGGGACAGGCGTGACTTTT. Translated, it gives CASGYTGTGVTF. The J gene is TRBJ1-3, the V gene TRBV12-5; 8 positions agree with TRBD1. In germline, CDR1 is LGHNT, CDR2 FRNRAP. The CDR3 loop spans 12 amino acids. Full variable domain (outside the CDR3, taken from reference TRBV12-5 and TRBJ1-3): DARVTQTPRHKVTEMGQEVTMRCQPILGHNTVFWYRQTMMQGLELLAYFRNRAPLDDSGMPKDRFSAEMPDATLATLKIQPSEPRDSAVYFCASGYTGTGVTFGEGSWLTVV.

This clonotype has a count of ten or more. The chain has TRBV28 and TRBJ1-2; D call uncertain. The V end was cut by 4 bases, the J end by 8 bases, with 17 bases between. Per germline, CDR1 MDHEN and CDR2 SYDVKM. CDR3 size: 14 residues. CDR3 DNA sequence: TGTGCCAGCAGTTCCCCCTCGGGAGAACGGGGCTACACCTTC. It encodes CASSSPSGERGYTF.

This clonotype has ten or more counts. This chain joins TRBV6-5 and TRBJ2-2; 7 nucleotides match TRBD2. With V trimmed by 11 bases and J by 7 bases, 7 bases remained unmatched. Looked up from germline, CDR1 is MNHEY and CDR2 is SVGAGI. The CDR3 is 12 residues long. The CDR3 bases are TGTGCCGCCCGAGCGGGGCTCGGGGAGCTGTTTTTT. Translating gives CAARAGLGELFF.

This clonotype was seen repeatedly, ten times or more. The rearrangement links TRBV12-3 or TRBV12-4 to TRBJ1-4; TRBD1 agrees at 9 bases. CDR3 length: 14 amino acids. V was pared by 11 bases and J by 5 bases, with 9 bases of the junction left unmatched. The CDR3 DNA follows: TGTGCCGTCCGGGTCGGGACAGGGAATGAAAAACTGTTTTTT. Amino acids: CAVRVGTGNEKLFF.

This clonotype was counted at least ten times. The chain joins TRBV7-2 to TRBJ2-3; D is possibly TRBD1 (5 bases). CDR1 is SGHTA and CDR2 is FQGNSA in the germline V gene. The CDR3 is made up of 14 amino acids. V dropped 8 bases and J dropped 0 bases, with 12 bases sitting between them. Here the CDR3 DNA reads TGTGCCAGCGGGCCTCAGGGCAGCACAGATACGCAGTATTTT. Amino acid sequence: CASGPQGSTDTQYF.

Many counts were recorded for this clonotype. The chain links TRBV12-3 or TRBV12-4 to TRBJ2-7; TRBD2 agrees at 7 bases. V shed 4 bases, J shed 2 bases, and the junction held 17 bases outside the gene matches. This CDR3 spans 18 amino acids. CDR3 DNA: TGTGCCAGCAGTTCCTTAGATTCGGGGCCTAGCGGCACCTACGAGCAGTACGTC. Encoded protein: CASSSLDSGPSGTYEQYV.

This clonotype appeared many times. The V gene is TRBV12-3 or TRBV12-4, the J gene TRBJ1-1; TRBD1 aligns across 7 bases. V shed 5 bases, J shed 1 base, and the junction held 4 bases outside the gene matches. CDR3 length: 14 amino acids. CDR3 sequence (DNA): TGTGCCAGCAGTCTGACAGGGCGGAACACTGAAGCTTTCTTT. As protein: CASSLTGRNTEAFF.

This clonotype has a count of ten or more. The chain recombines TRBV6-6 with TRBJ1-5; D is uncertain. CDR1 is MNHNY, CDR2 SVGAGI, per germline (reference sequence). Trimming removed 7 bases from V and 7 bases from J, with 23 bases in between. This CDR3 contains 16 residues. The CDR3 loop is CASTRYAGSRNQPQHF. The DNA of the CDR3 is TGTGCCAGCACCAGATATGCAGGCTCTCGGAACCAGCCCCAGCATTTT.